This TCR beta chain was found in a study of monozygotic twins with inflammatory bowel disease. After re-calling the 5' RACE reads, TCRdb lists one entry per CDR3 protein, DNA absent. Its table records 150,000 to 200,000 distinct CDR3 sequences. Germline assignment: CDR1 MNHEY and CDR2 SVGAGI. The CDR3 is 16 amino acids. This sequence joins TRBV6-5 and TRBJ1-1. The receptor comes from a human donor with ulcerative colitis or Crohn's disease, or a healthy co-twin of an affected twin (not recorded which). Material: blood. The CDR3 region is CASSYSSEGLGTEAFF.